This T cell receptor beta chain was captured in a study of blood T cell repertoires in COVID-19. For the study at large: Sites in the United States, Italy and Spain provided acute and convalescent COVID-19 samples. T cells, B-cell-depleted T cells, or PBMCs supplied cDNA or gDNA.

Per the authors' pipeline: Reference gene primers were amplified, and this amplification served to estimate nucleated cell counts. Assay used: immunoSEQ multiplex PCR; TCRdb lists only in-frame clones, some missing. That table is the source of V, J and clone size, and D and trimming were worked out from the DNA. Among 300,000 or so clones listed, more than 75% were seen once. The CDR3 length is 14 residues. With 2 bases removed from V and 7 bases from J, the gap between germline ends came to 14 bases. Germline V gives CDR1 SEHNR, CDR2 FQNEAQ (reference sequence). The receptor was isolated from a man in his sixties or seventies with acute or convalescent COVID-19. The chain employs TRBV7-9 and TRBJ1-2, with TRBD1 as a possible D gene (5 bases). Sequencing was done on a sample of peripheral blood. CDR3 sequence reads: CASSLSRGIPGYTF. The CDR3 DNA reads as TGTGCCAGCAGCTTAAGTCGGGGGATCCCTGGCTACACCTTC.